This entry lists 24 T cell receptor beta chains sequenced from one sample in a study of identical twins. TCRdb re-called the 5' RACE reads through MiXCR, storing one row per CDR3 protein. This table holds around 680,000 distinct CDR3 sequences, 8% to 9% found once. The sample was also linked to a second study, of yellow fever vaccine responses in identical twins.

The sample comprised PBMCs. These receptors came from a woman aged 18 to 35 in good health.

At least ten counts were recorded for this clonotype. The rearrangement uses TRBV7-9 and TRBJ2-7; 8 bases match TRBD1. The CDR3 is made up of 16 amino acids. Germline CDR1 and CDR2: SEHNR and FQNEAQ (reference sequence). V shed 4 bases, J shed 1 base, and the junction held 9 bases outside the gene matches. The CDR3 coding sequence is TGTGCCAGCAGCTCCAGACAGGGGTCAAAATCCTACGAGCAGTACTTC. Protein product: CASSSRQGSKSYEQYF.

This clonotype has more than one count but fewer than ten. The chain carries TRBV18 and TRBJ2-4, with unresolved D. Trimming shortened V by 5 bases and J by 0 bases, and 11 bases separated the two germline ends. The CDR3 length is 15 residues. The germline V gene encodes CDR1 KGHSH and CDR2 LQKENI. This CDR3 reads CASSAIPLAKNIQYF. The CDR3 DNA sequence: TGTGCCAGCTCAGCTATACCTCTAGCCAAAAACATTCAGTACTTC.

This clonotype came up many times. The rearrangement uses TRBV29-1 and TRBJ2-2; 13 nucleotides line up with TRBD2. The CDR3 has 15 amino acids. The germline V gene has CDR1 SQVTM and CDR2 ANQGSEA. Unmatched junction bases numbered 6, after V lost 7 bases and J lost 4 bases. The chain's CDR3 is CSARLAGGVTGELFF. CDR3 DNA sequence: TGCAGCGCCCGACTAGCGGGAGGTGTCACCGGGGAGCTGTTTTTT.

There are many counts of this clonotype. This chain connects TRBV5-1 to TRBJ2-2, with 9 bases that match TRBD1. The CDR3 runs 18 residues. Germline loops: CDR1 SGHRS, CDR2 YFSETQ. Trimming cost V 3 bases and J 2 bases; bases outside gene matches: 11. The CDR3 DNA sequence: TGCGCCAGCAGCTCTCGGACGTCGGGACAGGGAAACACCGGGGAGCTGTTTTTT. Translated: CASSSRTSGQGNTGELFF.

The sample holds a few counts of this clonotype. The chain employs TRBV11-1 and TRBJ2-5; 9 bases are a match to TRBD1. Per the germline V gene, CDR1 is SGHAT and CDR2 is FQDESV (reference sequence). The CDR3 has 20 residues. With 5 bases clipped from V and 7 bases from J, the junction kept 26 bases outside the gene matches. CDR3 sequence: CASSAMDQTGTGPVVGTQYF. The CDR3 DNA is TGTGCCAGCAGCGCTATGGACCAGACCGGGACAGGGCCCGTGGTGGGGACCCAGTACTTC.

This sequence joins TRBV10-3 and TRBJ2-3, with 11 nucleotides matching TRBD1. The V gene end was trimmed by 7 bases and the J gene end by 4 bases; junction bases not matched to a gene: 7. Germline CDR1 reads ENHRY; CDR2 reads SYGVKD. CDR3 size: 15 residues. The CDR3 nucleotides are TGTGCCATCATGGGACAGGGGGTAGGAGCAGATACGCAGTATTTT. Amino acid sequence: CAIMGQGVGADTQYF.

This clonotype was found many times. The chain couples TRBV4-1 to TRBJ2-1; a possible D gene is TRBD2 (6 bases). The V and J ends lost 3 bases and 8 bases respectively, with 23 bases between them. CDR3 size: 17 residues. The germline CDR1 and CDR2 sequences are MGHRA and YSYEKL. The CDR3 region has the DNA TGCGCCAGCAGCCATCCCCCCGGAGGGTTTACGGGCGATGAGCAGTTCTTC. It encodes CASSHPPGGFTGDEQFF.

The chain links TRBV7-9 to TRBJ2-3; D remains ambiguous. The germline V and J ends were trimmed by 4 bases and 3 bases, with 14 bases remaining between them. This CDR3 is built from 15 residues. Germline CDR1 is SEHNR and CDR2 is FQNEAQ (reference sequence). The CDR3 DNA sequence: TGTGCCAGCAGCTACCCCCAGTCTGGGACAGATACGCAGTATTTT. Its translation: CASSYPQSGTDTQYF.

This clonotype was observed a single time. V is TRBV5-5 and J is TRBJ2-7; 8 positions agree with TRBD1. The CDR3 spans 13 residues. Germline V gene sequence: CDR1 SGHKS, CDR2 YYEKEE (reference sequence). J lost 3 bases, V lost 8 bases, and 7 bases had no gene match. CDR3 residues: CASMTGDRYEQYF. CDR3 coding DNA: TGTGCCAGTATGACAGGGGACCGCTACGAGCAGTACTTC.

This clonotype was counted many times. The genes are TRBV12-3 or TRBV12-4 and TRBJ1-1; D ambiguous. V gave up 3 bases and J gave up 0 bases, with 5 bases separating them. The CDR3 consists of 13 residues. The CDR3 reads CASSFELNTEAFF. CDR3 DNA sequence: TGTGCCAGCAGTTTTGAGTTGAACACTGAAGCTTTCTTT.

This clonotype has only a few counts. V and J are TRBV9 and TRBJ2-1, with 9 bases identical to TRBD2. The CDR3 loop spans 16 amino acids. Losses at the gene ends were 0 bases for V and 7 bases for J; bases not matched to a gene: 8. Germline V lookup: CDR1 SGDLS, CDR2 YYNGEE. CDR3 coding DNA: TGTGCCAGCAGCGTAGACCCTAGCGGGGTACTAAATGAGCAGTTCTTC. It codes for CASSVDPSGVLNEQFF.

The chain links TRBV29-1 to TRBJ2-7; 8 bases fit TRBD2. There are 16 residues in the CDR3. CDR1 and CDR2 from the germline V gene are SQVTM and ANQGSEA. V gave up 4 bases and J gave up 0 bases; unmatched junction bases: 11. CDR3 coding DNA: TGCAGCGTTGTTCCGGGAGGGGCAACGAGCTCCTACGAGCAGTACTTC. This codes for CSVVPGGATSSYEQYF.

The chain couples TRBV4-3 to TRBJ2-1, with 8 bases fitting TRBD2. Trimming removed 2 bases from V and 5 bases from J; junction bases left unmatched: 14. From germline, CDR1 is LGHNA and CDR2 YSLEER. The CDR3 totals 18 residues. This CDR3 reads CASSQLPTALAADNEQFF. CDR3 nucleotides: TGCGCCAGCAGCCAACTACCAACCGCACTAGCGGCGGACAATGAGCAGTTCTTC.

This clonotype appeared a few times. This rearrangement joins TRBV2 to TRBJ1-4; D gene ambiguous. CDR1 is SNHLY, CDR2 FYNNEI, per germline. V lost 6 bases to trimming and J lost 4 bases, with 12 bases between them. The CDR3 extends over 14 amino acids. The CDR3 loop is CASSLTAFNEKLFF. In DNA form, the CDR3 reads TGTGCCAGCAGCCTAACAGCTTTTAATGAAAAACTGTTTTTT.

This clonotype was seen many times. This chain uses TRBV11-2 with TRBJ1-1; no clear D. The CDR3 contains 15 residues. Germline loops: CDR1 SGHAT, CDR2 FQNNGV. Trimming left V 1 base short and J 1 base short, with 10 bases between. The CDR3 nucleotides are TGTGCCAGCAGCTTAGTTCAGTTGCCGAACACTGAAGCTTTCTTT. This translates into CASSLVQLPNTEAFF.

The chain links TRBV7-2 to TRBJ2-5; D might be TRBD1 (6 bases). The germline CDR1 and CDR2 sequences are SGHTA and FQGNSA. Trimming removed 7 bases at V and 4 bases at J, with 19 bases between. The CDR3 has 15 amino acids. The CDR3 here is CASKYRASGPETQYF. Here the CDR3 DNA reads TGTGCCAGCAAATACAGGGCCAGCGGACCAGAGACCCAGTACTTC.

The table lists this clonotype with many counts. The chain combines TRBV2 with TRBJ2-3; D is unclear. Germline CDR1 is SNHLY and CDR2 is FYNNEI. V lost 0 bases and J lost 2, with 3 bases in between. CDR3 length: 13 amino acids. The CDR3 region is CASSEANTDTQYF. The CDR3 DNA reads as TGTGCCAGCAGTGAAGCAAACACAGATACGCAGTATTTT.

This clonotype showed up many times. The chain couples TRBV10-3 to TRBJ2-2; unclear D gene. Trimming stripped 4 bases from V and 8 bases from J, with 5 bases between. CDR3 length: 11 residues. The V gene's germline CDR1 is ENHRY and CDR2 SYGVKD. Here the CDR3 reads CAISVGGELFF. DNA of the CDR3: TGTGCCATCAGTGTAGGAGGGGAGCTGTTTTTT.

The chain carries TRBV29-1 and TRBJ1-2, with D unclear. Trimming took off 2 bases at V and 8 bases at J, with 12 bases between the two ends. The CDR3 has 12 amino acids. Germline CDR1 and CDR2: SQVTM and ANQGSEA. The CDR3 DNA reads TGCAGCGTTGAACCGAGGGCGCCAGGCTACACCTTC. Translating it yields CSVEPRAPGYTF.

This rearrangement joins TRBV6-5 to TRBJ2-7, with 8 bases fitting TRBD2. The CDR3 length is 16 residues. The germline gives CDR1 MNHEY, CDR2 SVGAGI. Unmatched junction bases numbered 6, after V lost 1 base and J lost 1 base. The CDR3 loop is CASSYFPRGGSYEQYF. The CDR3 DNA sequence: TGTGCCAGCAGTTACTTTCCCCGGGGGGGATCCTACGAGCAGTACTTC.

This clonotype was seen many times. The chain is built from TRBV20-1 and TRBJ2-1, with D possibly being TRBD2 (6 bases). This CDR3 region has 16 residues. The ends were cut back, 1 base at V and 4 bases at J, with 17 bases in the middle. Germline lookup yields CDR1 DFQATT and CDR2 SNEGSKA (reference sequence). The CDR3 is CSARVFAGRSYNEQFF. As DNA, the CDR3 is TGCAGTGCTAGAGTTTTCGCGGGGCGATCTTACAATGAGCAGTTCTTC.

CDR3 nucleotide sequence: TGCAGCTCCCGTGGGGGGGGCGGGGGGCGTACAGATACGCAGTATTTT. It encodes CSSRGGGGGRTDTQYF. The chain couples TRBV29-1 to TRBJ2-3, with 8 bases that match TRBD2. Germline CDR1 SQVTM, CDR2 ANQGSEA. V shed 8 bases and J 3 bases; nucleotides not matched to a gene: 16. CDR3 length: 16 amino acids.

This clonotype was detected many times. The rearrangement uses TRBV12-3 or TRBV12-4 and TRBJ1-1, with 11 bases matching TRBD1. The J segment lost 5 bases and the V segment lost 6 bases, leaving 5 bases of the junction unmatched. The CDR3 spans 14 residues. CDR3 DNA: TGTGCCAGCAGAGGACAGGGGGCTAGGACTGAAGCTTTCTTT. Translating it yields CASRGQGARTEAFF.

In its sample, this clonotype was seen many times. The chain links TRBV11-1 to TRBJ2-1; TRBD2 matches at 11 bases. This CDR3 has 18 amino acids. The V and J ends lost 5 bases and 4 bases, in that order; junction bases with no gene match: 13. CDR1 is SGHAT, CDR2 FQDESV, per germline (reference sequence). CDR3 bases: TGTGCCAGCAGCGGGGGGGGACTAGCGGCCGAAGGGTACAATGAGCAGTTCTTC. Its protein is CASSGGGLAAEGYNEQFF.